Presented here are 2 T cell receptor beta chains from one specimen sequenced in a study of cytomegalovirus exposure and HLA in healthy donors listed by TCRdb under 2017. Library preparation used the immunoSEQ multiplex PCR assay. A mixture of 60 forward primers for TCR Vbeta segments and 13 reverse primers for TCR Jbeta segments was used in the multiplex PCR. TCRdb's version of the immuneACCESS table is confined to in-frame rearrangements and falls short of the full clone set. An unresolved V gene accounts for under half of the shortfall where checked; the remainder is of unknown origin. The sample table shows more than 100,000 clones, and around four fifths are seen once. The ten largest clones take up 1.5% of the sample. Specimen: PBMCs. The receptors stem from a man aged 35 to 55 in good health and CMV-seronegative.

The chain joins TRBV5-1 to TRBJ2-4, with a possible D match to TRBD2 (5 bases). The V end was cut by 0 bases, the J end by 0 bases, with 10 bases between. The germline V gene has CDR1 SGHRS and CDR2 YFSETQ. This CDR3 is built from 16 residues. Written as DNA, the CDR3 is TGCGCCAGCAGCTTGGCCGCGGGTTTAGCCAAAAACATTCAGTACTTC. Protein product: CASSLAAGLAKNIQYF.

The sample holds one count of this clone. V usage is TRBV19 and J usage is TRBJ1-3; D remains unclear. Germline lookup yields CDR1 LNHDA and CDR2 SQIVND (reference sequence). There are 14 residues in the CDR3. V was pared by 5 bases and J by 0 bases, with 8 bases between. CDR3 loop: CASSEGFSGNTIYF. CDR3 nucleotide sequence: TGTGCCAGTAGTGAGGGCTTCTCTGGAAACACCATATATTTT.